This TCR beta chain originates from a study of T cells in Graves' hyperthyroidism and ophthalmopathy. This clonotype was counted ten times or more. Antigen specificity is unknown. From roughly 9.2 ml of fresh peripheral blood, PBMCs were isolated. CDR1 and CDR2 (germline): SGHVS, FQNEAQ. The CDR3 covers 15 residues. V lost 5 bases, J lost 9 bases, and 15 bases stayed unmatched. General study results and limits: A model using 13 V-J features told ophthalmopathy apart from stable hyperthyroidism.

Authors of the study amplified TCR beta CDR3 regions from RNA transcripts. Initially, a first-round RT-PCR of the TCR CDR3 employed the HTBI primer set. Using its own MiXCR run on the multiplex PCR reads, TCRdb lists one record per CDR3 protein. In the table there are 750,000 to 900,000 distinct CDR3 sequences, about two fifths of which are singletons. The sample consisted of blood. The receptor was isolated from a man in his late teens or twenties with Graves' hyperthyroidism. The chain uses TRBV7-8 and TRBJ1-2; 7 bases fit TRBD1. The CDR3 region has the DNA TGTGCCAGCAGCCCGAGGGACAGCCTTCCCAAAAGCTACACCTTC. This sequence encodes CASSPRDSLPKSYTF.